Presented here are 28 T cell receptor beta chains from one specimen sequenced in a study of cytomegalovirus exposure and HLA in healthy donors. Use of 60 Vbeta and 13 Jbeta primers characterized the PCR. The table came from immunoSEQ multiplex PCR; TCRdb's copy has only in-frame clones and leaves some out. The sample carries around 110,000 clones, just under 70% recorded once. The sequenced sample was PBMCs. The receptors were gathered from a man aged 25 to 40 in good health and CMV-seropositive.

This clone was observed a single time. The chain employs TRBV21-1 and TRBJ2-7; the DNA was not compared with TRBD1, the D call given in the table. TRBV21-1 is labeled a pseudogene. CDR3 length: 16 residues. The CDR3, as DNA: TGTGCCAGCAGCCCCCACAGGCCACCGACCTCCTACGAGCAGTACGTC. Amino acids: CASSPHRPPTSYEQYV.

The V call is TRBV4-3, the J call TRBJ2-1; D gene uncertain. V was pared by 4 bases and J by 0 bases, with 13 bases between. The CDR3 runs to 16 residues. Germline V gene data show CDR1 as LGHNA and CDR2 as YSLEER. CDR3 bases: TGCGCCAGCAGCCCCCACTGGTCAAGCTCCTACAATGAGCAGTTCTTC. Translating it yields CASSPHWSSSYNEQFF.

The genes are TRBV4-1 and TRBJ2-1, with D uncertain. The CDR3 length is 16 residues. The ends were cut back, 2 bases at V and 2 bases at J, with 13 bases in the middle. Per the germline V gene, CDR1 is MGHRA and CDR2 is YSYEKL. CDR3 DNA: TGCGCCAGCAGCCAACAAATGAGCTCGACCTACAATGAGCAGTTCTTC. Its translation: CASSQQMSSTYNEQFF.

The CDR3 region has the DNA TGTGCCAGCAGCTTAGACTCCGGGACACCTTACTACGAGCAGTACTTC. This sequence encodes CASSLDSGTPYYEQYF. The chain joins TRBV11-2 to TRBJ2-7, with TRBD1 as a possible D gene (6 bases). The CDR3 length is 16 residues. Trimming pared 0 bases from V and 3 bases from J, leaving 15 bases between. Germline V gives CDR1 SGHAT, CDR2 FQNNGV. Supplemented by reference TRBV11-2 and TRBJ2-7, the full variable domain reads EAGVAQSPRYKIIEKRQSVAFWCNPISGHATLYWYQQILGQGPKLLIQFQNNGVVDDSQLPKDRFSAERLKGVDSTLKIQPAKLEDSAVYLCASSLDSGTPYYEQYFGPGTRLTVT.

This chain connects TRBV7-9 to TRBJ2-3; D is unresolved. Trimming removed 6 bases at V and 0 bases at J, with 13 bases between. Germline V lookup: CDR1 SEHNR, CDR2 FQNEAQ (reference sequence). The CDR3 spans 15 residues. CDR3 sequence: CASSPGWVSTDTQYF. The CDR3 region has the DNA TGTGCCAGCAGTCCAGGTTGGGTAAGCACAGATACGCAGTATTTT.

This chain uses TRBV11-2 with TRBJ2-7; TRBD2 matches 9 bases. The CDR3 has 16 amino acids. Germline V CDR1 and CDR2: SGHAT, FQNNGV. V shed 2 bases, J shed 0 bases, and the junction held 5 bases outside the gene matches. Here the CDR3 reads CASSLNGLANSYEQYF. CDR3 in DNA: TGTGCCAGCAGCTTAAACGGACTAGCGAACTCCTACGAGCAGTACTTC. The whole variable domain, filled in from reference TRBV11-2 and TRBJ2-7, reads EAGVAQSPRYKIIEKRQSVAFWCNPISGHATLYWYQQILGQGPKLLIQFQNNGVVDDSQLPKDRFSAERLKGVDSTLKIQPAKLEDSAVYLCASSLNGLANSYEQYFGPGTRLTVT.

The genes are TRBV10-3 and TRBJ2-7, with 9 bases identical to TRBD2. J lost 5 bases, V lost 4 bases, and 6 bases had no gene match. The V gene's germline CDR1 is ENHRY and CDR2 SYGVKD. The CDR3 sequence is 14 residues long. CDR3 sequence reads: CAISASGGQDEQYF. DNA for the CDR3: TGTGCCATCAGTGCGAGCGGGGGGCAGGACGAGCAGTACTTC.

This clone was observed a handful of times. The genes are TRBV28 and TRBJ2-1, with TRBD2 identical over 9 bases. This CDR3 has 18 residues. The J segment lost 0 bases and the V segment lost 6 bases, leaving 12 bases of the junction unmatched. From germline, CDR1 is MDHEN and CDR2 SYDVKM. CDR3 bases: TGTGCCAGCAGCCCACTTACTAGCGGGCTCAACTCCTACAATGAGCAGTTCTTC. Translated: CASSPLTSGLNSYNEQFF.

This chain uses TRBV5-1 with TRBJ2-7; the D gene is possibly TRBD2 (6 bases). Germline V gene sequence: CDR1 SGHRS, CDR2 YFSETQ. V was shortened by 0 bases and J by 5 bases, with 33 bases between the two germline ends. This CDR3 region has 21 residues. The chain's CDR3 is CASSLDARGTPDSGKWDEQYF. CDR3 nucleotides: TGCGCCAGCAGCTTGGATGCCCGAGGGACTCCCGATTCGGGCAAATGGGACGAGCAGTACTTC.

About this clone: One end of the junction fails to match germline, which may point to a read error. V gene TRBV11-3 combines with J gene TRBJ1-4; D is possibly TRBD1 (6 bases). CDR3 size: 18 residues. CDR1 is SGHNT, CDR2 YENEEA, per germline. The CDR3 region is CASSVDRRRQVPNEKLFF. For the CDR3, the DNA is TGTGCCAGCAGCGTAGACCGCCGAAGACAGGTCCCAAATGAAAAACTGTTTTTT.

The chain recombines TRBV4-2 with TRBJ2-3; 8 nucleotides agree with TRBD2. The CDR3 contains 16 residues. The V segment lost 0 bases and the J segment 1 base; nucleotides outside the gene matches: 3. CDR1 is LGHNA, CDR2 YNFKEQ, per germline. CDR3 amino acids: CASSQERRGGTDTQYF. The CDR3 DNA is TGTGCCAGCAGCCAAGAAAGGCGGGGGGGCACAGATACGCAGTATTTT.

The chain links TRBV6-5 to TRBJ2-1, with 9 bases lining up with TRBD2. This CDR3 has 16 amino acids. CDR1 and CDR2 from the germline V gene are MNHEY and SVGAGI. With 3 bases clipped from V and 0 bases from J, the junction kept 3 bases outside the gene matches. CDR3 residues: CASSYSGGSSYNEQFF. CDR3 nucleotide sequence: TGTGCCAGCAGTTATAGCGGGGGCAGCTCCTACAATGAGCAGTTCTTC.

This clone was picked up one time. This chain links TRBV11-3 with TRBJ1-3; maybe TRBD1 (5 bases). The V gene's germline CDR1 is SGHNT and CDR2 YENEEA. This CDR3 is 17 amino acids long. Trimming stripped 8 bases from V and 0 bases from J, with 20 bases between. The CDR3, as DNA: TGTGCCAGCTCGGGCAACGCTGGGGCAGCCTCTGGAAACACCATATATTTT. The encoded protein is CASSGNAGAASGNTIYF.

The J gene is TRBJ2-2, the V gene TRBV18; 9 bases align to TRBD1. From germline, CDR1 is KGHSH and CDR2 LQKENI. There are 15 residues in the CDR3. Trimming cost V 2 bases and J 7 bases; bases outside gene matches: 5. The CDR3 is CASSPGTGSDGELFF. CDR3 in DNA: TGTGCCAGCTCACCAGGGACAGGGTCCGACGGGGAGCTGTTTTTT. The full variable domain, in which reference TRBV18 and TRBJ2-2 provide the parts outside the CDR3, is NAGVMQNPRHLVRRRGQEARLRCSPMKGHSHVYWYRQLPEEGLKFMVYLQKENIIDESGMPKERFSAEFPKEGPSILRIQQVVRGDSAAYFCASSPGTGSDGELFFGEGSRLTVL.

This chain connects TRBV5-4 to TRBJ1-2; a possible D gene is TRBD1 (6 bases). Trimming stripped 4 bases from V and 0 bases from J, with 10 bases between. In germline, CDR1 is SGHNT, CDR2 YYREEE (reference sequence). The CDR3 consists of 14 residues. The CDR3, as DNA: TGTGCCAGCAGCCGGGAGGGGGCTAACTATGGCTACACCTTC. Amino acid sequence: CASSREGANYGYTF.

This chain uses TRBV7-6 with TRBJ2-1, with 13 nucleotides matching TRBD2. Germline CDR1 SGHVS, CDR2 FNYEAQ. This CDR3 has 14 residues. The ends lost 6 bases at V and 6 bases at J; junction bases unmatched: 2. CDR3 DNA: TGTGCCAGCAGGGGGACTAGCGGGGTCAATGAGCAGTTCTTC. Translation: CASRGTSGVNEQFF.

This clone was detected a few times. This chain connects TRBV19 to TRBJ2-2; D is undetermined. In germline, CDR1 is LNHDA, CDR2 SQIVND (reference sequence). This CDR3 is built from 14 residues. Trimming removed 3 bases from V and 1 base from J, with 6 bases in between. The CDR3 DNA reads TGTGCCAGTAGTATCGCGAGGAACACCGGGGAGCTGTTTTTT. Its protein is CASSIARNTGELFF.

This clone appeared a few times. CDR3 sequence: CASSLQGPSWGGELFF. The CDR3 DNA follows: TGCGCCAGCAGCTTACAGGGGCCCAGTTGGGGCGGGGAGCTGTTTTTT. The chain couples TRBV5-1 to TRBJ2-2; 7 bases line up with TRBD1. Germline-derived CDR1 and CDR2 are SGHRS and YFSETQ. V trimming: 2 bases; J trimming: 7 bases; junction bases outside the gene matches: 11. This CDR3 comprises 16 residues.

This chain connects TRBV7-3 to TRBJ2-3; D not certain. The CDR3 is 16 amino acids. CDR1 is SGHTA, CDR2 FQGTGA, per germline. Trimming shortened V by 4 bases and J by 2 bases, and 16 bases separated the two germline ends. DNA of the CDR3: TGTGCCAGCAGCTCAGGCCGAATTGGTATCACAGATACGCAGTATTTT. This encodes CASSSGRIGITDTQYF.

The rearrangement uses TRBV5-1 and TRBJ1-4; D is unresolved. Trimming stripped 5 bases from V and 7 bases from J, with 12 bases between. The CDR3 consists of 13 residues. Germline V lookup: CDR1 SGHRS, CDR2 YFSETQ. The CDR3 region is CASSLSGGEKLFF. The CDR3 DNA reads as TGCGCCAGCAGTCTTTCCGGAGGTGAAAAACTGTTTTTT.

Here the CDR3 DNA reads TGTGCCAGCTCACCAGGGCAGGGGGCAGCTCAGCCCCAGCATTTT. It encodes CASSPGQGAAQPQHF. The chain joins TRBV18 to TRBJ1-5; 8 nucleotides match TRBD1. Per germline, CDR1 KGHSH and CDR2 LQKENI. This CDR3 has 15 residues. J lost 6 bases, V lost 2 bases, and 6 bases had no gene match.

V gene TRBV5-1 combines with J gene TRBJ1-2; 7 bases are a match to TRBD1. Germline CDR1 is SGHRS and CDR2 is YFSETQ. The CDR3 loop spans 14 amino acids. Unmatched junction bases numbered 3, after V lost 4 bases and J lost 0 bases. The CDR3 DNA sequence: TGCGCCAGCAGCCTGGGACAGCCTAACTATGGCTACACCTTC. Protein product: CASSLGQPNYGYTF.

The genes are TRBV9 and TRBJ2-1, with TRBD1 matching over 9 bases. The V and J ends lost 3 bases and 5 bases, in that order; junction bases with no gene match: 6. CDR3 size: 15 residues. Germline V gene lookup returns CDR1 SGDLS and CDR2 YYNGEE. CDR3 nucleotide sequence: TGTGCCAGCAGCGCGGCCGGGACAGGGAACAATGAGCAGTTCTTC. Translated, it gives CASSAAGTGNNEQFF. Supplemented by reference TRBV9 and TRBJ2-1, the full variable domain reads DSGVTQTPKHLITATGQRVTLRCSPRSGDLSVYWYQQSLDQGLQFLIQYYNGEERAKGNILERFSAQQFPDLHSELNLSSLELGDSALYFCASSAAGTGNNEQFFGPGTRLTVL.

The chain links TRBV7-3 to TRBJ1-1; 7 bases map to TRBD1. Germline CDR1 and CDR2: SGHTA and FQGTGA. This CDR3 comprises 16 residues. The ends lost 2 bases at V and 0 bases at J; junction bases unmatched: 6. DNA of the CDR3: TGTGCCAGCAGCTTATCAGGGGGGCTTATGAACACTGAAGCTTTCTTT. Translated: CASSLSGGLMNTEAFF.

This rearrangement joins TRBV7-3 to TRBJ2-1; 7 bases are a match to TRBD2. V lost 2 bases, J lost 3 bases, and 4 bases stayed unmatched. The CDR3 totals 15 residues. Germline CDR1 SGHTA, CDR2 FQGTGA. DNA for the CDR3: TGTGCCAGCAGCTTAGGGGGAGGGGTCTACAATGAGCAGTTCTTC. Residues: CASSLGGGVYNEQFF.

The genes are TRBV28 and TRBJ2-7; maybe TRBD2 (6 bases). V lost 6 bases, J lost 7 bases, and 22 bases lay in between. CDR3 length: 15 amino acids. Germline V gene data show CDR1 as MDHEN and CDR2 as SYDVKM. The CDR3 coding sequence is TGTGCCAGCAGCGAGCCCCGCGGGGCTAAATGGGAGCAGTACGTC. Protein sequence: CASSEPRGAKWEQYV.

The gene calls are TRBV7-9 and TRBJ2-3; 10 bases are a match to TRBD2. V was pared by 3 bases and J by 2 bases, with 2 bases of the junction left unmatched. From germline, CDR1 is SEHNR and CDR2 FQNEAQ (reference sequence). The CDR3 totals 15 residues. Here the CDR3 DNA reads TGTGCCAGCAGCTTCACTAGCGGGACCACAGATACGCAGTATTTT. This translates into CASSFTSGTTDTQYF.

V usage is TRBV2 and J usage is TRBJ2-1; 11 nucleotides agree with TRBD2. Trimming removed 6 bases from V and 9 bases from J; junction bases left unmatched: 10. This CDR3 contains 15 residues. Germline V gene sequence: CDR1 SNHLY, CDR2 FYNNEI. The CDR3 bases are TGTGCCAGCAGAAGGGTTAGCGGGGGGGCCGGTGAGCAGTTCTTC. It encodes CASRRVSGGAGEQFF.